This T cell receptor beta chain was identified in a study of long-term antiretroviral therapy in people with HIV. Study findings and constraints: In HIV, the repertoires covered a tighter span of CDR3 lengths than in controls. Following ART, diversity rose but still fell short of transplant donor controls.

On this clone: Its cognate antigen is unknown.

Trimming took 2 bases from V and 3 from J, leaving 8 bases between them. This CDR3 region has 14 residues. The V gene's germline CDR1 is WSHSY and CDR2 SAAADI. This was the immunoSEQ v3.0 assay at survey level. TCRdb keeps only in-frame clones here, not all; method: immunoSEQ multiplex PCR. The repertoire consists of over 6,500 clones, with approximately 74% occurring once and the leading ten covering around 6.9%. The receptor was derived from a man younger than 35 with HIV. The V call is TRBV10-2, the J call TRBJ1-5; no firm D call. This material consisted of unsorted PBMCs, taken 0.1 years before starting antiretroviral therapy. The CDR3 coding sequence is TGCGCCAGCAGTGAGCGAAACCTCAATCAGCCCCAGCATTTT. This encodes CASSERNLNQPQHF.